This record concerns one T cell receptor (beta chain) sequence. A multiplex PCR was run with 60 Vbeta primers and 13 Jbeta primers. Sequencing used immunoSEQ multiplex PCR; TCRdb keeps in-frame clones, though not all of them. The sample records 150,000 to 200,000 clones, 65% to 70% being singletons. This sample was taken from a study of cytomegalovirus exposure and HLA in healthy donors. Study background: Findings of an earlier analysis included around 100 million unique TCR beta sequences from 180 million or so T cells.

Likely unrecorded immune exposures existed in these nominally healthy donors. The clonotype comes from a woman aged 18-29 years in good health and CMV-seropositive. The sequenced sample was PBMCs.

The CDR3 loop reads CASRRENTGELFF. The CDR3, as DNA: TGTGCCAGCAGGAGGGAGAACACCGGGGAGCTGTTTTTT. V gene TRBV27 combines with J gene TRBJ2-2; tentative D call: TRBD2 (5 bases). V was shortened by 6 bases and J by 1 base, with 6 bases between the two germline ends. The CDR3 spans 13 residues. CDR1 and CDR2 from the germline V gene are MNHEY and SMNVEV (reference sequence).